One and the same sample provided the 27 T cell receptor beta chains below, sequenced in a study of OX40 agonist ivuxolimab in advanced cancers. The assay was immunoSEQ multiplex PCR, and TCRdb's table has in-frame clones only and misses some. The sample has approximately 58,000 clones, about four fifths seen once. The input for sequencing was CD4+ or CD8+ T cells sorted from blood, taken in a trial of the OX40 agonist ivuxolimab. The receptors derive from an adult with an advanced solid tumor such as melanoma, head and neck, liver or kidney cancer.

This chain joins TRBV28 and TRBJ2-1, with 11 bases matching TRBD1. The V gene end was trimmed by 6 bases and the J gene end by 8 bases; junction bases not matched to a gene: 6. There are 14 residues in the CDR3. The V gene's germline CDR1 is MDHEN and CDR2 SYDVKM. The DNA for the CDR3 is TGTGCCAGCAGAGGACAGGGGGCGGGTTATGAGCAGTTCTTC. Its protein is CASRGQGAGYEQFF.

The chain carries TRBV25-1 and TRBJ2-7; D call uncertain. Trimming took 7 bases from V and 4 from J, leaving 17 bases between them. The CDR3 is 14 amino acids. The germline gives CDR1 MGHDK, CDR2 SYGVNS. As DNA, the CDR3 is TGTGCCAGCATGGATCGTCCACCGGATTACGAGCAGTACTTC. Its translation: CASMDRPPDYEQYF.

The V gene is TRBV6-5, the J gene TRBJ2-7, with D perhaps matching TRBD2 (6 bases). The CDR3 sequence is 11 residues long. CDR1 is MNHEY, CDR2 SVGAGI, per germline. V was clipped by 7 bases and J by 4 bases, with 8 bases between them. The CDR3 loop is CASTGGYEQYF. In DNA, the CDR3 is TGTGCCAGCACCGGGGGATACGAGCAGTACTTC.

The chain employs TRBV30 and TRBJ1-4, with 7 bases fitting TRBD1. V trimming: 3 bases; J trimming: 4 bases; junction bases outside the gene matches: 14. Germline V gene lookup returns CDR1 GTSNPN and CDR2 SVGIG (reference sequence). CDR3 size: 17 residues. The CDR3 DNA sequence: TGTGCCTGGAGAGGGGGTAGGGGGCGCAGTGATAATGAAAAACTGTTTTTT. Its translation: CAWRGGRGRSDNEKLFF.

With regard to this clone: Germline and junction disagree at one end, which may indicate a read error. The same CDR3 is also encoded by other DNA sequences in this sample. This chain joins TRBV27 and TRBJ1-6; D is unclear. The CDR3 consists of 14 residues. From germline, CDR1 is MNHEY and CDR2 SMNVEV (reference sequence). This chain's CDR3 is CASSINRYNSPLHF. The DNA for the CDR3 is TGTGCCAGCAGTATAAACAGATATAATTCACCCCTCCACTTC.

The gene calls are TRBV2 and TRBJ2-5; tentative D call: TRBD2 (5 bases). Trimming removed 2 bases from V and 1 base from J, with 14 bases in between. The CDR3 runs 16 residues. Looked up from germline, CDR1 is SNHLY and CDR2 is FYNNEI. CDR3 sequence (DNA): TGTGCCAGCAGTGAAAAGGGTCGACTAAGCCAAGAGACCCAGTACTTC. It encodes CASSEKGRLSQETQYF.

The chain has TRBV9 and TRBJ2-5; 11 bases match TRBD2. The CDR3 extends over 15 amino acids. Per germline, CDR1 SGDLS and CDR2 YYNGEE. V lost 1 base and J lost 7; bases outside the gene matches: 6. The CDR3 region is CASSVLAGGPGTQYF. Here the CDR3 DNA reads TGTGCCAGCAGCGTATTAGCGGGAGGGCCGGGGACCCAGTACTTC.

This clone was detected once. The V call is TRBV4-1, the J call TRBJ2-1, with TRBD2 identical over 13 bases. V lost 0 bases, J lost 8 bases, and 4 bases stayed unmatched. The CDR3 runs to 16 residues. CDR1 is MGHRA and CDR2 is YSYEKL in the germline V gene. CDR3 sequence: CASSQELAGGVYEQFF. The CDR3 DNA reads TGCGCCAGCAGCCAAGAACTAGCGGGAGGGGTGTATGAGCAGTTCTTC.

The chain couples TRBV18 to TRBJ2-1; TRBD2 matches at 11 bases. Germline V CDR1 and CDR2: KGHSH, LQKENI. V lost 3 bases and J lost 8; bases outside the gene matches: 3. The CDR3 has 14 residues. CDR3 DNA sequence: TGTGCCAGCTCACCTAGCGGGGGGGCGTATGAGCAGTTCTTC. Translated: CASSPSGGAYEQFF.

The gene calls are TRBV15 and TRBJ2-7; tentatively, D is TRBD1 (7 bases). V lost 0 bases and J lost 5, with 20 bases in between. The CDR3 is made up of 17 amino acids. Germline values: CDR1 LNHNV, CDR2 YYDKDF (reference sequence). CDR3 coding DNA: TGTGCCACCAGCAGAGATTTACCCCTGGCAGGGGGGCACGAGCAGTACTTC. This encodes CATSRDLPLAGGHEQYF.

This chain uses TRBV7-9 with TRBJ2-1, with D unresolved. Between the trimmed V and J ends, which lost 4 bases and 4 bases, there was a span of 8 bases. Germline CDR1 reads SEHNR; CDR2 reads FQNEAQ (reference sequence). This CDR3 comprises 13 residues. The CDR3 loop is CASSSDGYNEQFF. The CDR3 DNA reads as TGTGCCAGCAGCTCGGACGGATACAATGAGCAGTTCTTC. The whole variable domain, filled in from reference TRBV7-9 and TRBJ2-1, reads DTGVSQNPRHKITKRGQNVTFRCDPISEHNRLYWYRQTLGQGPEFLTYFQNEAQLEKSRLLSDRFSAERPKGSFSTLEIQRTEQGDSAMYLCASSSDGYNEQFFGPGTRLTVL.

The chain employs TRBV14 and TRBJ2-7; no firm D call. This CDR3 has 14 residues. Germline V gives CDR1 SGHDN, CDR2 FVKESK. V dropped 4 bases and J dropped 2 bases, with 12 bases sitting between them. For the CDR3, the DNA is TGTGCCAGCAGCCGATTAGGTAGGGCCTACGAGCAGTACTTC. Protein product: CASSRLGRAYEQYF.

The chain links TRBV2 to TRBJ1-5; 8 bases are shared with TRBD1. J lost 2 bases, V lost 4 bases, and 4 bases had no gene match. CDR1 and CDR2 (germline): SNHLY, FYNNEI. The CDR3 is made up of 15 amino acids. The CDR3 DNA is TGTGCCAGCAGTGCGGCAGGGGGCGGCAATCAGCCCCAGCATTTT. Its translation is CASSAAGGGNQPQHF.

The CDR3 loop reads CASSLVAAYEQYF. CDR3 in DNA: TGTGCCAGCAGCTTGGTTGCAGCCTACGAGCAGTACTTC. The rearrangement uses TRBV5-6 and TRBJ2-7, with D unresolved. The CDR3 consists of 13 residues. Deletions cut 0 bases from V and 2 bases from J, with 6 bases between. Germline loops: CDR1 SGHDT, CDR2 YYEEEE.

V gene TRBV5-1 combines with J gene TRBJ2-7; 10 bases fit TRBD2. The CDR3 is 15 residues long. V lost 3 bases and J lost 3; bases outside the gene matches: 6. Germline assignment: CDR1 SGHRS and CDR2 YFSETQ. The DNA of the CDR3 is TGCGCCAGCAGCTCCGGGACTAGCGCCCACTACGAGCAGTACTTC. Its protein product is CASSSGTSAHYEQYF.

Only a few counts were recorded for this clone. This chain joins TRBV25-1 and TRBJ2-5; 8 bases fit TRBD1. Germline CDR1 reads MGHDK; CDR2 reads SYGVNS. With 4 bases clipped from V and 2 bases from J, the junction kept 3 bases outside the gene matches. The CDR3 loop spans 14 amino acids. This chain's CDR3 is CASSGRQGQETQYF. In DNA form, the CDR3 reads TGTGCCAGCAGTGGTAGACAGGGGCAAGAGACCCAGTACTTC.

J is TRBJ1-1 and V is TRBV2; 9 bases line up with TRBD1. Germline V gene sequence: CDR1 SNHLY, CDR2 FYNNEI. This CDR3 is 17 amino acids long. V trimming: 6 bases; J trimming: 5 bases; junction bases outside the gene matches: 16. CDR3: CASRGGQGLKSGTEAFF. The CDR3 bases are TGTGCCAGCAGGGGGGGACAGGGTTTAAAGTCTGGGACTGAAGCTTTCTTT.

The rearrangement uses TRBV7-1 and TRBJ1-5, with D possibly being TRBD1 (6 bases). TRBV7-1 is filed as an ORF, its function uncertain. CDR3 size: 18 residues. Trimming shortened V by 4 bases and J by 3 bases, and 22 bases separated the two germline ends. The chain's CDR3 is CASSLAGATGGANQPQHF. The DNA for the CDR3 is TGTGCCAGCAGCTTAGCAGGGGCGACTGGGGGGGCCAATCAGCCCCAGCATTTT.

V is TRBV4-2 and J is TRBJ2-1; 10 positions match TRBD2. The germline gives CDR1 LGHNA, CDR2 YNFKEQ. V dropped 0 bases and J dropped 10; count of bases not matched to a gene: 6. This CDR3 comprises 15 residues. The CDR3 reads CASSQDVAGGREQFF. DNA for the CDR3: TGTGCCAGCAGCCAAGATGTAGCGGGGGGACGGGAGCAGTTCTTC.

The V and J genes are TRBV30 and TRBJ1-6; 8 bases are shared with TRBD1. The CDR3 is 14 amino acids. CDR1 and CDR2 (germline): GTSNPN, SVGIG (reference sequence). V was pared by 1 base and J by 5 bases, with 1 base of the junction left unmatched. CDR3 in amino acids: CAWSGGQDNSPLHF. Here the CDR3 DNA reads TGTGCCTGGAGTGGGGGACAGGATAATTCACCCCTCCACTTT.

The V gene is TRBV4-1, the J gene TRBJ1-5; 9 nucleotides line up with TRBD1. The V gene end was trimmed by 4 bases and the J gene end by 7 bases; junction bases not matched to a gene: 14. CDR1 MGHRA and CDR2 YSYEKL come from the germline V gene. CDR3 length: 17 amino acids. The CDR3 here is CASSPAGGGQGEQPQHF. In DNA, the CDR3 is TGCGCCAGCAGCCCAGCGGGGGGGGGACAGGGTGAGCAGCCCCAGCATTTT.

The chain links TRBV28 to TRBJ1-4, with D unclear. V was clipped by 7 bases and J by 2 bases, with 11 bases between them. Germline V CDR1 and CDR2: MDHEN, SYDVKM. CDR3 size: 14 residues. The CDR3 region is CASTLYSTNEKLFF. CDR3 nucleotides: TGTGCCAGCACCCTTTACAGTACTAATGAAAAACTGTTTTTT.

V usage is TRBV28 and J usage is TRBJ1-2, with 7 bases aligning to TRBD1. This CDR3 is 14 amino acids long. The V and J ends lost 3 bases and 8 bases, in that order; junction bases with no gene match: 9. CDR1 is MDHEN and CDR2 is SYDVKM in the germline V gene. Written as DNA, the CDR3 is TGTGCCAGCAGTTTCAGAGCGTCAGGGGGGGGCTACACCTTC. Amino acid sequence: CASSFRASGGGYTF.

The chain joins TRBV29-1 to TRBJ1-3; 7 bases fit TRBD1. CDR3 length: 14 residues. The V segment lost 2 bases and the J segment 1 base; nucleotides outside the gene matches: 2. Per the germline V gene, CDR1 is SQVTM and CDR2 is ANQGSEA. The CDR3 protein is CSVEQGDSGNTIYF. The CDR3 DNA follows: TGCAGCGTTGAACAGGGGGATTCTGGAAACACCATATATTTT.

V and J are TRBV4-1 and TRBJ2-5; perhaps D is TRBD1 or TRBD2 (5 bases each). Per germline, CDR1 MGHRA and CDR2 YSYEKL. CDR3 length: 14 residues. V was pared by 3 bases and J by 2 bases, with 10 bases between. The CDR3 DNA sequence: TGCGCCAGCAGCCACGCAGGGACGCAAGAGACCCAGTACTTC. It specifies CASSHAGTQETQYF.

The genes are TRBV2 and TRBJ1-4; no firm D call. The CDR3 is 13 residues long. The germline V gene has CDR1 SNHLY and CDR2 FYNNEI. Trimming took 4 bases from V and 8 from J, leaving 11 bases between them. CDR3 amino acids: CASSVRILEKLFF. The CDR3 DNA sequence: TGTGCCAGCAGTGTTAGGATTTTAGAAAAACTGTTTTTT.

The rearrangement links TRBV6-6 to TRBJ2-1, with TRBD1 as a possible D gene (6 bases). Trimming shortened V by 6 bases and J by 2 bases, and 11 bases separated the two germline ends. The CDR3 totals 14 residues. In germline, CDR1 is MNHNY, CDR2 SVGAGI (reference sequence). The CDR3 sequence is CASSSGTPYNEQFF. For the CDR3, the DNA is TGTGCCAGCAGCTCCGGGACACCCTACAATGAGCAGTTCTTC.